The 15 T cell receptor beta chains given below trace back to one sample, sequenced in a study of CD8+CD57+ T cells in acquired aplastic anemia listed by TCRdb under 2018. TCRdb shows the sequencer as Illumina HiSeq 2000. Profiling of TCR beta VDJ combinations and CDR3 sequences used genomic DNA as the template. TCRdb reworked the public reads: Q25 trimming with fastp, MiXCR clone assembly, productive beta chains retained. Under each unique CDR3 protein, matching rows form one entry showing the most common genes and DNA. The table for this sample lists some 180,000 distinct CDR3 sequences; 45% to 50% of them were counted only once. The ten most abundant clones make up about 2.9% of the sample. The sample taken for sequencing was sorted CD4+, CD8+, or CD8+CD57+ T cells (not recorded which) from PBMCs. These receptors originate from a human donor in good health.

This chain uses TRBV18 with TRBJ1-1, with 8 bases that match TRBD1. CDR3 size: 15 residues. The germline V gene encodes CDR1 KGHSH and CDR2 LQKENI. V trimming: 7 bases; J trimming: 2 bases; junction bases outside the gene matches: 9. In DNA form, the CDR3 reads TGTGCCAGCTGGCACCCGGACAGGGCTAACACTGAAGCTTTCTTT. Amino acid sequence: CASWHPDRANTEAFF.

As for this clonotype: A read error may explain this, as a much larger clone is one base away. J is TRBJ2-5 and V is TRBV11-1; D possibly corresponds to TRBD2 (5 bases). The V end was cut by 2 bases, the J end by 0 bases, with 16 bases between. The germline CDR1 and CDR2 sequences are SGHAT and FQDESV (reference sequence). This CDR3 is 17 amino acids long. The CDR3 loop is CASSLSKLTGYQETQYF. CDR3 sequence (DNA): TGTGCCAGCAGCTTATCCAAACTTACGGGGTACCAAGAGACCCAGTACTTC. The variable domain in full, with the rest retrieved from reference TRBV11-1 and TRBJ2-5, is EAEVAQSPRYKITEKSQAVAFWCDPISGHATLYWYRQILGQGPELLVQFQDESVVDDSQLPKDRFSAERLKGVDSTLKIQPAELGDSAMYLCASSLSKLTGYQETQYFGPGTRLLVL.

Comments on this clonotype: Given a much more abundant clone one base away, this may be a read error. The chain recombines TRBV6-1 with TRBJ2-7, with D perhaps matching TRBD1 (6 bases). This CDR3 contains 15 residues. Germline CDR1 reads MNHNS; CDR2 reads SASEGT. The CDR3 DNA reads as TGTGGCAGCAGTGTAGGGGACATGGGCACCTACGAGCAGTACTTC. As protein: CGSSVGDMGTYEQYF.

This chain joins TRBV7-9 and TRBJ1-1, with TRBD1 as a possible D gene (5 bases). Trimming pared 5 bases from V and 5 bases from J, leaving 12 bases between. Germline CDR1 reads SEHNR; CDR2 reads FQNEAQ (reference sequence). The CDR3 runs to 13 residues. The chain's CDR3 is CASSVGGGTEAFF. Here the CDR3 DNA reads TGTGCCAGCAGCGTTGGGGGAGGGACTGAAGCTTTCTTT.

The rearrangement links TRBV20-1 to TRBJ2-7; 9 positions match TRBD1. The CDR3 runs to 13 residues. Trimming cost V 3 bases and J 3 bases; bases outside gene matches: 3. Looked up from germline, CDR1 is DFQATT and CDR2 is SNEGSKA (reference sequence). The DNA of the CDR3 is TGCAGTGCTAGGGGACAGGGCGACTACGAGCAGTACTTC. Its protein is CSARGQGDYEQYF.

To note about this clonotype: This may come from a read error, since a much larger clone is one base off. The J gene is TRBJ2-3, the V gene TRBV4-1; 7 bases are shared with TRBD1. Germline CDR1 and CDR2: MGHRA and YSYEKL. This CDR3 region has 16 residues. The CDR3 coding sequence is TGCGCCAGCAGCCAAGGGCCCGGACAGGTCACAGATGCGCAGTATTTT. Residues: CASSQGPGQVTDAQYF.

The sample holds many counts of this clonotype. The chain joins TRBV5-5 to TRBJ1-6, with D possibly being TRBD1 (6 bases). The V end lost 1 base, the J end lost 4 bases, and 9 bases lay between the germline ends. This CDR3 has 15 amino acids. Germline CDR1 is SGHKS and CDR2 is YYEKEE (reference sequence). In DNA, the CDR3 is TGTGCCAGCAGCTTGAGGGACACTTATAATTCACCCCTCCACTTT. It yields the protein CASSLRDTYNSPLHF.

The J gene is TRBJ2-3, the V gene TRBV7-9; unclear D gene. The V and J ends lost 0 bases and 2 bases respectively, with 3 bases between them. CDR1 is SEHNR, CDR2 FQNEAQ, per germline (reference sequence). The CDR3 spans 13 residues. This CDR3 is CASSLAATDTQYF. In DNA form, the CDR3 reads TGTGCCAGCAGCTTAGCGGCCACAGATACGCAGTATTTT. Combining the CDR3 with reference TRBV7-9 and TRBJ2-3 gives the whole variable domain DTGVSQNPRHKITKRGQNVTFRCDPISEHNRLYWYRQTLGQGPEFLTYFQNEAQLEKSRLLSDRFSAERPKGSFSTLEIQRTEQGDSAMYLCASSLAATDTQYFGPGTRLTVL.

This sequence joins TRBV5-4 and TRBJ1-1; TRBD1 aligns across 9 bases. The CDR3 is 17 residues long. V lost 1 base and J lost 5; bases outside the gene matches: 12. Germline V gene lookup returns CDR1 SGHNT and CDR2 YYREEE (reference sequence). CDR3 amino acids: CASSLYVSGQGSTEAFF. The CDR3 DNA is TGTGCCAGCAGCTTGTACGTTTCGGGACAGGGAAGTACTGAAGCTTTCTTT. The complete variable domain, with remaining parts taken from reference TRBV5-4 and TRBJ1-1, reads ETGVTQSPTHLIKTRGQQVTLRCSSQSGHNTVSWYQQALGQGPQFIFQYYREEENGRGNFPPRFSGLQFPNYSSELNVNALELDDSALYLCASSLYVSGQGSTEAFFGQGTRLTVV.

The rearrangement uses TRBV20-1 and TRBJ1-1, with D perhaps TRBD1 (6 bases). V was pared by 4 bases and J by 3 bases, with 21 bases between. Germline V gene data show CDR1 as DFQATT and CDR2 as SNEGSKA (reference sequence). CDR3 length: 16 amino acids. CDR3 bases: TGCAGTGCTAAACAGGGACTCGGTGGTGCGGACACTGAAGCTTTCTTT. Amino acid sequence: CSAKQGLGGADTEAFF.

This clonotype was found many times. V gene TRBV11-3 combines with J gene TRBJ2-7, with a tentative D call TRBD1 (6 bases). The CDR3 runs to 12 residues. The V and J ends lost 5 bases and 10 bases respectively, with 15 bases between them. Germline V gene lookup returns CDR1 SGHNT and CDR2 YENEEA. The CDR3 bases are TGTGCCAGCAGCCACATGCCGGGACACCAGTACTTC. It encodes CASSHMPGHQYF.

In this sample, this clonotype turned up many times. This chain joins TRBV3-1 and TRBJ2-7; D unresolved. The germline gives CDR1 LGHDT, CDR2 YNNKEL (reference sequence). The CDR3 is 11 residues long. V dropped 6 bases and J dropped 5 bases, with 8 bases sitting between them. CDR3 sequence (DNA): TGTGCCAGCAGTCTCGAGAACGAGCAGTACTTC. Amino acid sequence: CASSLENEQYF.

A note on this clonotype: This may arise from a read error, as a much more abundant clone is one base away. The chain joins TRBV5-8 to TRBJ2-5, with D perhaps being TRBD1 or TRBD2 (5 bases each). Germline lookup yields CDR1 SGHTS and CDR2 YDEGEE. Between the trimmed V and J ends, which lost 5 bases and 5 bases, there was a span of 19 bases. The CDR3 covers 15 residues. The CDR3 spells CASRRGAAIMETQYF. The CDR3 DNA reads as TGTGCCAGCAGGAGAGGGGCGGCAATCATGGAGACCCAGTACTTC. Drawing the rest from reference TRBV5-8 and TRBJ2-5, the complete variable domain is EAGVTQSPTHLIKTRGQQATLRCSPISGHTSVYWYQQALGLGLQFLLWYDEGEERNRGNFPPRFSGRQFPNYSSELNVNALELEDSALYLCASRRGAAIMETQYFGPGTRLLVL.

As to this clonotype: A much larger clone differs from this one at a single base, so this may be a read error. This rearrangement joins TRBV6-5 to TRBJ2-7; no firm D call. V lost 7 bases and J lost 3, with 16 bases in between. The germline gives CDR1 MNHEY, CDR2 SVGAGI. This CDR3 contains 14 residues. The CDR3 spells CASISRDSYYEQYF. For the CDR3, the DNA is TGTGCCAGCATTTCAAGGGATAGTTACTACGAGCAGTACTTC.

There are a few counts of this clonotype. Written as DNA, the CDR3 is TGTGCCACCAGTGAGTTCGGGGACCGCACAGATACGCAGTATTTT. This codes for CATSEFGDRTDTQYF. V and J are TRBV24-1 and TRBJ2-3; the D call may be TRBD1 or TRBD2 (5 bases each). Per the germline V gene, CDR1 is KGHDR and CDR2 is SFDVKD. Trimming stripped 4 bases from V and 1 base from J, with 11 bases between. The CDR3 has 15 amino acids.